A single sample is the source of the 4 T cell receptor beta chains below, sequenced in a study of identical twins. TCRdb re-called the 5' RACE reads through MiXCR, storing one row per CDR3 protein. Of approximately 680,000 distinct CDR3 sequences in the sample, just over 7% are singletons; the top ten hold 1.6%. The same data also went into a second study, on yellow fever vaccine responses in identical twins.

Material for sequencing was PBMCs. The receptors derive from a woman aged 18-35 years in good health.

This clonotype was recorded a few times. The V call is TRBV29-1, the J call TRBJ1-1, with a weak D call TRBD1 (5 bases). Looked up from germline, CDR1 is SQVTM and CDR2 is ANQGSEA. The CDR3 has 13 amino acids. Trimming pared 8 bases from V and 1 base from J, leaving 14 bases between. The CDR3 protein is CSTLGTGNTEAFF. DNA for the CDR3: TGCAGCACCTTGGGGACGGGGAACACTGAAGCTTTCTTT.

This clonotype has just one count. The chain joins TRBV29-1 to TRBJ2-1; D gene uncertain. The germline gives CDR1 SQVTM, CDR2 ANQGSEA. The CDR3 runs 15 residues. V was clipped by 4 bases and J by 0 bases, with 13 bases between them. CDR3 residues: CSVAYYHISYNEQFF. CDR3 bases: TGCAGCGTTGCCTACTACCACATCTCCTACAATGAGCAGTTCTTC.

The V call is TRBV6-1, the J call TRBJ1-5; D not certain. The CDR3 covers 14 residues. Germline CDR1 and CDR2: MNHNS and SASEGT. V was clipped by 3 bases and J by 2 bases, with 8 bases between them. CDR3 protein: CASSDPSGNQPQHF. As DNA, the CDR3 is TGTGCCAGCAGTGATCCCAGTGGCAATCAGCCCCAGCATTTT.

The sample holds a few counts of this clonotype. This chain links TRBV6-2 or TRBV6-3 with TRBJ2-2; TRBD2 is a possible D gene (6 bases). The CDR3 covers 17 residues. Germline V gene sequence: CDR1 MNHEY, CDR2 SVGEGT. V shed 7 bases and J shed 0 bases, with 18 bases lying between them. This CDR3 is CASMRSGLTSNTGELFF. DNA for the CDR3: TGTGCCAGCATGCGATCGGGACTCACTTCGAACACCGGGGAGCTGTTTTTT.